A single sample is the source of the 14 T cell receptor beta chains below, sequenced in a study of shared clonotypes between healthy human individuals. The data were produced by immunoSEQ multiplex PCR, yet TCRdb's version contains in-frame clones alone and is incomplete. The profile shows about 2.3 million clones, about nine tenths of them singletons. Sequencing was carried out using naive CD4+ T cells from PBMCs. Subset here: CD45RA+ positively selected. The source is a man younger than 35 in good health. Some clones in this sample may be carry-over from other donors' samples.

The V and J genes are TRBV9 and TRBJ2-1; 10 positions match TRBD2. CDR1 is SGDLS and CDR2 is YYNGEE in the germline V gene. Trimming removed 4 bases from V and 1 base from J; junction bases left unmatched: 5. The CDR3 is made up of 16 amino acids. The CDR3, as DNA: TGTGCCAGCAGCACCGGGACTAGCGTGTCCTACAATGAGCAGTTCTTC. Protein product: CASSTGTSVSYNEQFF.

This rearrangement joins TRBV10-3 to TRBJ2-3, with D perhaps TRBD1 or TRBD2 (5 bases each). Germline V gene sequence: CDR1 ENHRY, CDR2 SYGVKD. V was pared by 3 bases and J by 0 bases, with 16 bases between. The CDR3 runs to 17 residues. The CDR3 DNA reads TGTGCCATCAGTGATTTTAGGGACGCACCAAGCACAGATACGCAGTATTTT. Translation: CAISDFRDAPSTDTQYF.

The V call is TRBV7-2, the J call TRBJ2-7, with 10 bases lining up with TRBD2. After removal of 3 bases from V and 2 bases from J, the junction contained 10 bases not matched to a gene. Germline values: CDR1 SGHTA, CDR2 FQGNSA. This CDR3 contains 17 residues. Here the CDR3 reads CASSFLIAGGFPYEQYF. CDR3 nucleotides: TGTGCCAGCAGCTTTTTAATAGCGGGAGGTTTCCCCTACGAGCAGTACTTC.

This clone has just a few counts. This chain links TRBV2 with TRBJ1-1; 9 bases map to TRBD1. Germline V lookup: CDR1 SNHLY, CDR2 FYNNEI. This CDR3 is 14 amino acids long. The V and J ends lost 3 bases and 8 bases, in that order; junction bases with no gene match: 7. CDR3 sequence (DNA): TGTGCCAGCAGTGATAGGGACAGGGAGAAGGAAGCTTTCTTT. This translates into CASSDRDREKEAFF.

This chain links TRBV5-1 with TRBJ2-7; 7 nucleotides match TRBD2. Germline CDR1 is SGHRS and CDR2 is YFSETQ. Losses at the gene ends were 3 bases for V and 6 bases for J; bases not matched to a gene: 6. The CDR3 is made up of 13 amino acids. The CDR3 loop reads CASSWTSRSEQYF. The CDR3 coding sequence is TGCGCCAGCAGCTGGACTAGTCGCAGCGAGCAGTACTTC.

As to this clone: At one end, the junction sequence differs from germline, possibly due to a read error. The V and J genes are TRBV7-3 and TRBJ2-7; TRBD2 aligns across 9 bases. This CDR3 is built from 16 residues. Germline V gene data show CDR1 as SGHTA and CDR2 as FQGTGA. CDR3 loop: CASTFLVGLAGYEQNF. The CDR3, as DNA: TGTGCCAGCACCTTCCTGGTAGGGCTAGCGGGATACGAGCAGAACTTC.

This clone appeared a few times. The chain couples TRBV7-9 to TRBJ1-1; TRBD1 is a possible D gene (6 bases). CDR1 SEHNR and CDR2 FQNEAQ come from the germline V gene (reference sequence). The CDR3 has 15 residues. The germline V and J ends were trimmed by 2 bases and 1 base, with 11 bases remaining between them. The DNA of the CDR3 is TGTGCCAGCAGCTTAATGGGGGCCGGGAACACTGAAGCTTTCTTT. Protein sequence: CASSLMGAGNTEAFF.

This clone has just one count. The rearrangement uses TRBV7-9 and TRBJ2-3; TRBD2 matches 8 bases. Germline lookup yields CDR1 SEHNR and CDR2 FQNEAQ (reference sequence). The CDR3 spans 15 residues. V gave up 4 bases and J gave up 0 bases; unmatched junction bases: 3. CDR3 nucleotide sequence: TGTGCCAGCAGCTCGACGGGGGGGAGCACAGATACGCAGTATTTT. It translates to CASSSTGGSTDTQYF.

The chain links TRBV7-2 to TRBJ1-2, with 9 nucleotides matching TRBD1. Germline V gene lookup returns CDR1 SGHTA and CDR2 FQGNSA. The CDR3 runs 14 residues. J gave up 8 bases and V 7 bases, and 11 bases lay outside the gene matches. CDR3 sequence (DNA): TGTGCCAGCAACCCGGACAGGGGCCCGGGGGGCTACACCTTC. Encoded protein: CASNPDRGPGGYTF.

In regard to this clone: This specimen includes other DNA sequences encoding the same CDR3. CDR3 DNA: TGTGCCAGCAGCTTAGGACTAGCGGGTTCCTACGAGCAGTACTTC. The encoded protein is CASSLGLAGSYEQYF. This rearrangement joins TRBV11-2 to TRBJ2-7; TRBD2 agrees at 10 bases. The CDR3 contains 15 residues. V gave up 1 base and J gave up 1 base; unmatched junction bases: 1. CDR1 SGHAT and CDR2 FQNNGV come from the germline V gene. Looking up the rest from reference TRBV11-2 and TRBJ2-7 gives the full variable domain: EAGVAQSPRYKIIEKRQSVAFWCNPISGHATLYWYQQILGQGPKLLIQFQNNGVVDDSQLPKDRFSAERLKGVDSTLKIQPAKLEDSAVYLCASSLGLAGSYEQYFGPGTRLTVT.

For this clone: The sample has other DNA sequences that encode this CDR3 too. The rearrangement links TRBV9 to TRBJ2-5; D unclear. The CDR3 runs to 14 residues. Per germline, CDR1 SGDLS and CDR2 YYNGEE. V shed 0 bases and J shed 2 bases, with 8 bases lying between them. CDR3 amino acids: CASSVAGLQETQYF. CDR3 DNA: TGTGCCAGCAGCGTAGCGGGCCTTCAAGAGACCCAGTACTTC.

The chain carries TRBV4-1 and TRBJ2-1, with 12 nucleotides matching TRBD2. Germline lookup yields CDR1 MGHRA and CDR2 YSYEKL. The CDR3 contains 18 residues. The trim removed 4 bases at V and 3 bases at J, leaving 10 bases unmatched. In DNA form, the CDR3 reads TGCGCCAGCAGCCGCACCCCCAGACTAGCGGGAGTCTACAATGAGCAGTTCTTC. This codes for CASSRTPRLAGVYNEQFF.

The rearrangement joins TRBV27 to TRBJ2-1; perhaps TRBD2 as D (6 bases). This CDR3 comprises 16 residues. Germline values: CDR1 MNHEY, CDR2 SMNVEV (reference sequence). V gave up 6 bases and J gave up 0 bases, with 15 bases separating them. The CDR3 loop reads CASRGPGGSSYNEQFF. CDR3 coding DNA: TGTGCCAGCAGAGGGCCTGGGGGGAGCTCCTACAATGAGCAGTTCTTC.

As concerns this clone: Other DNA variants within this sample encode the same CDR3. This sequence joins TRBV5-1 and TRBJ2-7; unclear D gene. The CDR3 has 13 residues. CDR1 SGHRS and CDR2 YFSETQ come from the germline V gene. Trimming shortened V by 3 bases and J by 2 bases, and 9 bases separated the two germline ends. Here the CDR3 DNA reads TGCGCCAGCAGCTCCCTGGGGACCTACGAGCAGTACTTC. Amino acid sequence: CASSSLGTYEQYF. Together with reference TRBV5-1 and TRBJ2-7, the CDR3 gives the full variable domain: KAGVTQTPRYLIKTRGQQVTLSCSPISGHRSVSWYQQTPGQGLQFLFEYFSETQRNKGNFPGRFSGRQFSNSRSEMNVSTLELGDSALYLCASSSLGTYEQYFGPGTRLTVT.